One and the same sample provided the 9 T cell receptor beta chains below, sequenced in a study of blood T cell repertoires in COVID-19. Clones were read by immunoSEQ multiplex PCR, and TCRdb kept only the in-frame ones, dropping some. Altogether some 150,000 clones are present, over 70% being singletons, with the ten largest covering around 0.62%. Specimen: peripheral blood. The receptors shown here come from a man aged 60 to 69 with acute or convalescent COVID-19.

The CDR3: CASSLVRGGGSYGYTF. Written as DNA, the CDR3 is TGTGCCAGCAGCTTAGTAAGGGGTGGGGGCAGCTATGGCTACACCTTC. This chain joins TRBV11-2 and TRBJ1-2; perhaps TRBD1 as D (6 bases). Deletions cut 1 base from V and 4 bases from J, with 16 bases between. Per germline, CDR1 SGHAT and CDR2 FQNNGV. This CDR3 region has 16 residues.

CDR3 in amino acids: CSVGRGTYGYTF. CDR3 nucleotides: TGCAGCGTGGGCAGGGGGACCTATGGCTACACCTTC. The rearrangement joins TRBV29-1 to TRBJ1-2, with 7 positions matching TRBD1. This CDR3 is 12 amino acids long. The V and J ends lost 6 bases and 4 bases, in that order; junction bases with no gene match: 5. Germline-derived CDR1 and CDR2 are SQVTM and ANQGSEA.

The chain links TRBV6-5 to TRBJ2-7, with D possibly matching TRBD1 (6 bases). Germline V gene sequence: CDR1 MNHEY, CDR2 SVGAGI. Trimming pared 2 bases from V and 1 base from J, leaving 15 bases between. CDR3 length: 16 amino acids. Here the CDR3 DNA reads TGTGCCAGCAGTTACCCTGGGGACAAATTATCCTACGAGCAGTACTTC. Translated: CASSYPGDKLSYEQYF.

Notes on this clone: Other DNA sequences in the same sample also yield this CDR3. This chain joins TRBV9 and TRBJ1-3, with 7 bases that match TRBD1. CDR1 is SGDLS and CDR2 is YYNGEE in the germline V gene. V gave up 3 bases and J gave up 1 base; unmatched junction bases: 1. The CDR3 is 14 residues long. The CDR3 nucleotides are TGTGCCAGCAGCGGACAGGGTTCTGGAAACACCATATATTTT. Its protein is CASSGQGSGNTIYF.

This sequence joins TRBV24-1 and TRBJ2-5; TRBD2 matches 10 bases. This CDR3 spans 15 amino acids. The V and J ends lost 4 bases and 1 base, in that order; junction bases with no gene match: 2. CDR1 is KGHDR and CDR2 is SFDVKD in the germline V gene. Written as DNA, the CDR3 is TGTGCCACCAGTGACCGGACTAGCGGCCAAGAGACCCAGTACTTC. Protein sequence: CATSDRTSGQETQYF.

CDR3 nucleotides: TGTGCCAGCAGCATGGGACAGGGGCCCTACGAGCAGTACTTC. This sequence encodes CASSMGQGPYEQYF. The rearrangement uses TRBV6-2 or TRBV6-3 and TRBJ2-7; 10 bases align to TRBD1. V lost 6 bases to trimming and J lost 2 bases; unmatched junction nucleotides: 4. CDR1 is MNHEY, CDR2 SVGEGT, per germline. The length of the CDR3 is 14 residues.

The chain links TRBV16 to TRBJ2-6; TRBD1 matches 8 bases. This CDR3 is built from 16 residues. The ends lost 2 bases at V and 4 bases at J; junction bases unmatched: 4. Germline lookup yields CDR1 KGHSY and CDR2 FQNENV. The CDR3 region has the DNA TGTGCCAGCAGCCAACAGGGGGCGCTCGGGGCCAACGTCCTGACTTTC. Protein sequence: CASSQQGALGANVLTF.

J is TRBJ1-1 and V is TRBV4-3, with 9 bases identical to TRBD1. This CDR3 is 14 amino acids long. The germline V gene encodes CDR1 LGHNA and CDR2 YSLEER. V trimming: 4 bases; J trimming: 10 bases; junction bases outside the gene matches: 10. CDR3 protein: CASSRTDRGGGAFF. The DNA for the CDR3 is TGCGCCAGCAGCCGCACGGACAGGGGCGGAGGAGCTTTCTTT.

The count of this clone is one. The chain recombines TRBV19 with TRBJ2-2; 8 positions agree with TRBD1. The V and J ends lost 10 bases and 5 bases, in that order; junction bases with no gene match: 9. The CDR3 is 14 amino acids. Germline V gene lookup returns CDR1 LNHDA and CDR2 SQIVND (reference sequence). The CDR3 here is CATRGQAETGELFF. In DNA form, the CDR3 reads TGTGCCACCCGGGGACAGGCCGAGACCGGGGAGCTGTTTTTT.